The clone carrying this T cell receptor (beta chain) was counted at least ten times. Losses at the gene ends were 0 bases for V and 4 bases for J; bases not matched to a gene: 4. The length of the CDR3 is 14 residues. Germline CDR1 is SGHRS and CDR2 is YFSETQ. The data derive from a study of T cells after yellow fever vaccination. TCRdb called the 5' RACE reads again in MiXCR, with one record for every CDR3 protein. Of 620,000 or so distinct CDR3 sequences listed, 17% are singletons. The sample was PBMCs, taken 5 days after the first yellow fever vaccination. This clonotype was obtained from a man aged 18 to 30 who received the YFV17D yellow fever vaccine. The chain carries TRBV5-1 and TRBJ2-7; 7 nucleotides agree with TRBD2. The CDR3 loop is CASSLGGGEYEQYV. The CDR3 DNA reads as TGCGCCAGCAGCTTGGGCGGGGGAGAGTACGAGCAGTACGTC.